What follows are 6 T cell receptor beta chains derived from one specimen sequenced in a study of blood T cell repertoires in COVID-19 (dated by TCRdb to 2018 to 2021). Libraries were prepared through the immunoSEQ multiplex PCR assay. The table comes from immuneACCESS by way of TCRdb, which keeps in-frame sequences with V and J called. Part of the clones is missing from these tables; in studies checked, under half for an unresolved V gene and the rest for unknown reasons. The sample table shows 100,000 to 130,000 clones, and 70% to 90% are seen once. Around 7% of the sample rests with the top ten. The sequenced sample was peripheral blood. The receptors were sampled from a man aged 50-60 years with active or convalescent COVID-19.

This clone appeared once. V gene TRBV5-1 combines with J gene TRBJ2-3; D may be TRBD1 (5 bases). Germline V gives CDR1 SGHRS, CDR2 YFSETQ. V shed 0 bases and J shed 3 bases, with 11 bases lying between them. The CDR3 loop spans 15 amino acids. This chain's CDR3 is CASSLEKAGTDTQYF. Here the CDR3 DNA reads TGCGCCAGCAGCTTGGAGAAGGCAGGGACAGATACGCAGTATTTT.

The chain has TRBV6-5 and TRBJ1-2, with 10 bases fitting TRBD1. Looked up from germline, CDR1 is MNHEY and CDR2 is SVGAGI. V trimming: 9 bases; J trimming: 4 bases; junction bases outside the gene matches: 11. The CDR3 contains 15 residues. The CDR3 sequence is CASNHRQGASYGYTF. CDR3 DNA: TGTGCCAGTAACCACCGACAGGGGGCTAGCTATGGCTACACCTTC.

The rearrangement uses TRBV2 and TRBJ2-2; TRBD1 matches 8 bases. The germline CDR1 and CDR2 sequences are SNHLY and FYNNEI. The CDR3 length is 14 residues. V lost 6 bases and J lost 4; bases outside the gene matches: 4. The CDR3: CASSTGTGTGELFF. CDR3 sequence (DNA): TGTGCCAGCAGCACCGGGACAGGCACCGGGGAGCTGTTTTTT.

This clone was counted a single time. CDR3 loop: CASSQVGTSGRGRGTDTQYF. The CDR3, as DNA: TGCGCCAGCAGCCAGGTCGGGACTAGCGGGAGGGGTAGGGGCACAGATACGCAGTATTTT. This chain links TRBV4-3 with TRBJ2-3, with TRBD2 matching 16 bases. The germline V gene encodes CDR1 LGHNA and CDR2 YSLEER. The V and J ends lost 3 bases and 1 base, in that order; junction bases with no gene match: 10. The CDR3 sequence is 20 residues long.

The V gene is TRBV30, the J gene TRBJ1-4, with TRBD1 matching 9 bases. There are 14 residues in the CDR3. V was pared by 5 bases and J by 4 bases, with 5 bases of the junction left unmatched. Germline CDR1 is GTSNPN and CDR2 is SVGIG (reference sequence). The CDR3 spells CAWGTGPLNEKLFF. CDR3 bases: TGTGCCTGGGGGACAGGGCCCCTTAATGAAAAACTGTTTTTT.

J is TRBJ2-1 and V is TRBV5-1, with D possibly being TRBD2 (5 bases). From germline, CDR1 is SGHRS and CDR2 YFSETQ. V dropped 4 bases and J dropped 0 bases, with 11 bases sitting between them. The CDR3 consists of 15 residues. This chain's CDR3 is CASSPGLGSYNEQFF. CDR3 DNA sequence: TGCGCCAGCAGCCCCGGACTTGGCTCCTACAATGAGCAGTTCTTC.